These 5 T cell receptor beta chains came from one sample sequenced in a study of cytomegalovirus exposure and HLA in healthy donors. The PCR ran on 60 Vbeta and 13 Jbeta primers. Libraries were prepared by immunoSEQ multiplex PCR; TCRdb keeps only in-frame clonotypes and omits some of them. Among roughly 160,000 clones listed, roughly two thirds were seen once. The sequenced sample consisted of PBMCs. The receptors were sampled from a woman aged 30 to 39 in good health and CMV-seronegative.

The table lists this clone with a few counts. In the same sample, other DNA sequences code for this CDR3. The V call is TRBV28, the J call TRBJ2-1; the D gene is possibly TRBD1 (5 bases). Germline assignment: CDR1 MDHEN and CDR2 SYDVKM. This CDR3 is built from 15 residues. V was trimmed by 3 bases and J by 0 bases, leaving 9 bases between them. CDR3 sequence (DNA): TGTGCCAGCAGTTTCCCAGGGAACTCCTACAATGAGCAGTTCTTC. Translated: CASSFPGNSYNEQFF.

This chain links TRBV13 with TRBJ2-7, with a possible D match to TRBD1 (6 bases). This CDR3 spans 15 amino acids. Trimming cost V 4 bases and J 2 bases, with 15 bases left between them. Germline CDR1 reads PRHDT; CDR2 reads FYEKMQ (reference sequence). CDR3 amino acids: CASSSSYRETYEQYF. The CDR3 coding sequence is TGTGCCAGCAGCTCATCATACAGGGAAACCTACGAGCAGTACTTC.

The CDR3 reads CASSQGLAGVRTDTQYF. CDR3 DNA sequence: TGCGCCAGCAGCCAGGGACTAGCGGGAGTTCGCACAGATACGCAGTATTTT. The rearrangement uses TRBV4-1 and TRBJ2-3; 14 positions agree with TRBD2. The V and J ends lost 3 bases and 1 base, in that order; junction bases with no gene match: 3. Germline V gene sequence: CDR1 MGHRA, CDR2 YSYEKL. The CDR3 sequence is 17 residues long.

The J gene is TRBJ1-1, the V gene TRBV7-2; 8 bases align to TRBD1. The junction had 9 bases not matched to a gene; V was cut back by 1 base and J by 5 bases. Per the germline V gene, CDR1 is SGHTA and CDR2 is FQGNSA. This CDR3 is 16 amino acids long. CDR3 protein: CASSLDRFRGRTEAFF. The CDR3 DNA reads TGTGCCAGCAGCTTAGATAGATTCAGGGGGCGGACTGAAGCTTTCTTT.

The sample holds a few counts of this clone. This chain uses TRBV4-3 with TRBJ1-4, with 12 bases aligning to TRBD1. CDR1 and CDR2 from the germline V gene are LGHNA and YSLEER. V lost 4 bases and J lost 7; bases outside the gene matches: 7. This CDR3 is built from 16 residues. CDR3 DNA: TGCGCCAGCAGCCTCGAGGTGGGACAGGGGGCTGAAAAACTGTTTTTT. Protein sequence: CASSLEVGQGAEKLFF.